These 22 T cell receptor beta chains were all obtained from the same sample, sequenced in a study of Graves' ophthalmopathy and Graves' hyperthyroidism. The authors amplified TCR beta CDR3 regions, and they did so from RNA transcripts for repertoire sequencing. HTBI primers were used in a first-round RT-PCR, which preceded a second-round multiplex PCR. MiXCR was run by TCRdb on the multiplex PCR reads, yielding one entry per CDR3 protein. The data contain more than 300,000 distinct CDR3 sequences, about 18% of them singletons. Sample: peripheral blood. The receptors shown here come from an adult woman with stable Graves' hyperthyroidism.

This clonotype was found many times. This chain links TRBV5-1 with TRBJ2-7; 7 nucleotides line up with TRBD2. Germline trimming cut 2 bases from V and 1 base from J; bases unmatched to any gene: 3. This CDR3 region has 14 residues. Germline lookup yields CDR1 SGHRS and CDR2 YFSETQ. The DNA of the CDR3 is TGCGCCAGCAGCTTTAGCGGGCCTTCCTACGAGCAGTACTTC. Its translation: CASSFSGPSYEQYF.

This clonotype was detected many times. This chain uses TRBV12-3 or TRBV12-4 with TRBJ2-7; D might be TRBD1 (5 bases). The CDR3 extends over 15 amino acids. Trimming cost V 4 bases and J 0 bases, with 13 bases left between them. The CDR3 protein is CASSSTGQPSYEQYF. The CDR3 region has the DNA TGTGCCAGCAGTTCTACAGGTCAACCCTCCTACGAGCAGTACTTC.

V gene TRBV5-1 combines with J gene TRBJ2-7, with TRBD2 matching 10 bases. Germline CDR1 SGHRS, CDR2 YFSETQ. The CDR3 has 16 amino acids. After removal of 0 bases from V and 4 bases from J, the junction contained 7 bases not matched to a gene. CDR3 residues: CASSLELAGTTYEQYF. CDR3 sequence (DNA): TGCGCCAGCAGCTTGGAACTAGCGGGGACTACTTACGAGCAGTACTTC.

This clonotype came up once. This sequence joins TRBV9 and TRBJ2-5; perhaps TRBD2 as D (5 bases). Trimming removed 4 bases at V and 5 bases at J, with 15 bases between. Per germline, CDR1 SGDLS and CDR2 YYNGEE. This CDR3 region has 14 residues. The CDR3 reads CASSLTRVGETQYF. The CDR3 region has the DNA TGTGCCAGCAGCCTCACTAGAGTCGGTGAGACCCAGTACTTC.

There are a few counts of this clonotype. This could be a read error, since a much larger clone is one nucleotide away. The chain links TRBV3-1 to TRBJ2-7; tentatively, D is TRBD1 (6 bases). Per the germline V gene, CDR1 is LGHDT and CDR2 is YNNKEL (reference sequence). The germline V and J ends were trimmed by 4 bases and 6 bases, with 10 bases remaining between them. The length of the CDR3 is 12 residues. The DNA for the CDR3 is TGTGCCAGCAGCCGACAGGAGTTCGAGCAGTACTTC. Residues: CASSRQEFEQYF.

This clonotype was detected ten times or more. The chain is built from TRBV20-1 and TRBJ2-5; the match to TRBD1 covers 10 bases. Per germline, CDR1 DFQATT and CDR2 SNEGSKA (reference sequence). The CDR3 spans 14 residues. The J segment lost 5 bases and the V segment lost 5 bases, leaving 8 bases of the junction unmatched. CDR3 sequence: CSAPPGQGFETQYF. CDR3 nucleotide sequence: TGCAGTGCTCCCCCGGGACAGGGGTTTGAGACCCAGTACTTC.

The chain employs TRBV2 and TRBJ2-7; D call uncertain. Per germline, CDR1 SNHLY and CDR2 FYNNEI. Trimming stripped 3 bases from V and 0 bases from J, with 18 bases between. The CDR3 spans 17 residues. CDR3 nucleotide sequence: TGTGCCAGCAGTGACCCTGTCCGGGCCCTTGGCTCCTACGAGCAGTACTTC. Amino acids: CASSDPVRALGSYEQYF. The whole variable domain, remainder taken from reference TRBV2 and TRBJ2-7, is EPEVTQTPSHQVTQMGQEVILRCVPISNHLYFYWYRQILGQKVEFLVSFYNNEISEKSEIFDDQFSVERPDGSNFTLKIRSTKLEDSAMYFCASSDPVRALGSYEQYFGPGTRLTVT.

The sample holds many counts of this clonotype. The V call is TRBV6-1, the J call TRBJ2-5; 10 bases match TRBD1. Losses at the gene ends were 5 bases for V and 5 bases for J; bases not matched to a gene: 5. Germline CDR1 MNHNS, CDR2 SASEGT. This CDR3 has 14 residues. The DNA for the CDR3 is TGTGCCAGCAGTCTCCCGGGACAGGGGGAGACCCAGTACTTC. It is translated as CASSLPGQGETQYF.

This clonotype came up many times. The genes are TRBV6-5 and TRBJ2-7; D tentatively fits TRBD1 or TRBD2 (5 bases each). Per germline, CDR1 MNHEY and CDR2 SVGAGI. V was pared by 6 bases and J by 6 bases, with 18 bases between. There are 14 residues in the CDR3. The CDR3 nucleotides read TGTGCCAGCAGCCCCTCCGAGGGGCATTTCGAGCAGTACTTC. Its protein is CASSPSEGHFEQYF.

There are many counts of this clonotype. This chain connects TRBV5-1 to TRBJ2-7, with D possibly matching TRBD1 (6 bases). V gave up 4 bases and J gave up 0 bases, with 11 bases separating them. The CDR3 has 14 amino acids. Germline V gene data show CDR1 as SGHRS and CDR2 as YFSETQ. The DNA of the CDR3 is TGCGCCAGCAGCCGACAGGCTAGCTCCTACGAGCAGTACTTC. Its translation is CASSRQASSYEQYF.

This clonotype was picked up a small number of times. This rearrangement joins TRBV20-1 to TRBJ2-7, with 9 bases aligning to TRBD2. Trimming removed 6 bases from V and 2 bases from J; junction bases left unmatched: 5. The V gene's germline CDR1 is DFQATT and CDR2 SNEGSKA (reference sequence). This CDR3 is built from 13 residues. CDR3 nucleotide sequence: TGCAGTGCCGGTAGCGGGGGCACCTACGAGCAGTACTTC. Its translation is CSAGSGGTYEQYF.

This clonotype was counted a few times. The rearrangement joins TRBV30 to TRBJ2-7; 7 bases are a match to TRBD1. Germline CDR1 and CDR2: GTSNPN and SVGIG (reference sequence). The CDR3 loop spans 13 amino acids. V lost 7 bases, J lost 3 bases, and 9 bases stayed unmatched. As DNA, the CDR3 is TGTGCCTCCAAACAGGGGAACAACTACGAGCAGTACTTC. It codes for CASKQGNNYEQYF.

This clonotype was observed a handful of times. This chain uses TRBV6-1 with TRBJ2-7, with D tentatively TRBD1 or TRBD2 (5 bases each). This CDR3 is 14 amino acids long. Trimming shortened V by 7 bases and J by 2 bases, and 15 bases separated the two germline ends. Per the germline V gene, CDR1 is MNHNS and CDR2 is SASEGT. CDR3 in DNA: TGTGCCAGCATGATTTTCGAGGGGCCCTACGAGCAGTACTTC. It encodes CASMIFEGPYEQYF.

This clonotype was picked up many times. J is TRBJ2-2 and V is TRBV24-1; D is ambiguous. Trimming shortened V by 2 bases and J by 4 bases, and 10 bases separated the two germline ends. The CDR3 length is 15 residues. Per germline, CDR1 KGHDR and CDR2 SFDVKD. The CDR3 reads CATSDWSPPTGELFF. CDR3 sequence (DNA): TGTGCCACCAGTGATTGGAGCCCCCCCACCGGGGAGCTGTTTTTT.

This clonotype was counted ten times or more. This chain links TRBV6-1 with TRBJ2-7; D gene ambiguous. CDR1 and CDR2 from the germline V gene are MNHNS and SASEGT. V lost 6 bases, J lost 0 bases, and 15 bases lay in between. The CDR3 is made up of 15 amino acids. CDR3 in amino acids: CASSLSGPSSYEQYF. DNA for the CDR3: TGTGCCAGCAGCCTTAGTGGTCCCAGCTCCTACGAGCAGTACTTC.

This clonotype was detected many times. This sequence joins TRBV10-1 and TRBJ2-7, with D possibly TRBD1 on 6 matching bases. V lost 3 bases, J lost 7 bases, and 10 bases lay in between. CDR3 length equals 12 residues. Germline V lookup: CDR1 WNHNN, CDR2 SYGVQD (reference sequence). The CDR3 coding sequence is TGCGCCAGCAGTGACAGGGGTGGGGAGCAGTACTTC. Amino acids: CASSDRGGEQYF.

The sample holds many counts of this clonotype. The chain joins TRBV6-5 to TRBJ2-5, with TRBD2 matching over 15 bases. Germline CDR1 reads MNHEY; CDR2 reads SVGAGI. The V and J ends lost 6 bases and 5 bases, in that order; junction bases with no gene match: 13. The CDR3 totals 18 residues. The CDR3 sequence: CASRPIRTSGRAQETQYF. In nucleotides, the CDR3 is TGTGCCAGCAGGCCGATTCGGACTAGCGGGAGGGCCCAGGAGACCCAGTACTTC.

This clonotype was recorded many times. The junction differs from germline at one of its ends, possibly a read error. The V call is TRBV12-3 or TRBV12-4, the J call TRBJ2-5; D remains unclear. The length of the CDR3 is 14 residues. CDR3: CASSPGQFQGTQYF. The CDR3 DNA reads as TGTGCCAGCAGCCCCGGCCAATTCCAAGGGACCCAGTACTTC.

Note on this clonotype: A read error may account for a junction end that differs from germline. The CDR3 protein is CASSLSGASVLTF. The CDR3 DNA follows: TGTGCCAGCAGCTTATCTGGGGCCAGCGTCCTGACTTTC. The chain has TRBV6-2 or TRBV6-3 and TRBJ2-6; the D gene is possibly TRBD1 (5 bases). This CDR3 has 13 amino acids. In germline, CDR1 is MNHEY, CDR2 SVGEGT.

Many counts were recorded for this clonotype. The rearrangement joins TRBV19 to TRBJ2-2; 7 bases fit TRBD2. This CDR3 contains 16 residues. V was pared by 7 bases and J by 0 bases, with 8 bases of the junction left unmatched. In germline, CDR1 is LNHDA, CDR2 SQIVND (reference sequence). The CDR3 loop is CASTISGQANTGELFF. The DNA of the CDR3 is TGTGCCAGTACGATTAGCGGGCAGGCGAACACCGGGGAGCTGTTTTTT.

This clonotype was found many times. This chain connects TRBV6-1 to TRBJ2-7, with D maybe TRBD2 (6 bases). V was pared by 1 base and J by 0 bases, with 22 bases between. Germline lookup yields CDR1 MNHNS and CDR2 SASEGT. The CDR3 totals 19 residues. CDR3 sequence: CASSEGRAGTGLSSYEQYF. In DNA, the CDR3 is TGTGCCAGCAGTGAAGGAAGGGCGGGAACGGGGCTGAGCTCCTACGAGCAGTACTTC.

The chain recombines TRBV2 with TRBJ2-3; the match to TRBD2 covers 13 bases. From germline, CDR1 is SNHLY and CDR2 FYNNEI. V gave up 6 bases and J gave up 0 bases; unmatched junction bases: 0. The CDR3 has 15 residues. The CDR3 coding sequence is TGTGCCAGCAGGGGACTAGCGGGGAGCACAGATACGCAGTATTTT. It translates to CASRGLAGSTDTQYF.